What follows is one TCR beta chain and its context. Antigen specificity is unknown. Germline V lookup: CDR1 LNHDA, CDR2 SQIVND (reference sequence). The length of the CDR3 is 13 residues. V was shortened by 10 bases and J by 0 bases, with 12 bases between the two germline ends. This specimen comes from a study of T cell repertoires in cytomegalovirus infection. Study in general: In public TCR beta signatures, there were indications of both CMV infection and matching HLA type.

Whole-study findings and limits: HLA-C-restricted TCR beta clonotypes specific for CMV led the ex vivo response. Adding up the frequency of public TCR beta families identified people who carried CMV plus the relevant HLA.

MiXCR, applied by TCRdb to the reads, yields one record per CDR3 protein. The repertoire includes 700,000 to 950,000 distinct CDR3 sequences, about 33% of them detected once, and around 12% sits in the top ten. This chain connects TRBV19 to TRBJ1-1; TRBD1 is a possible D gene (5 bases). The receptor's source is a human donor in good health (CMV status not recorded). Some clones in this sample may be carry-over from other donors' samples. The input for sequencing was cultured CD8+ T cells from PBMCs, taken from culture after CMV antigen stimulation. The CDR3 sequence is CATVGRMNTEAFF. The CDR3 coding sequence is TGTGCCACTGTGGGACGGATGAACACTGAAGCTTTCTTT.